This T cell receptor (beta chain) originates from a study of blood T cell repertoires in COVID-19 (dated by TCRdb to about 2020). The study in broad terms: Collaborator samples came from the United States, Italy and Spain and covered acute and convalescent phases of COVID-19. The material from the prospective study consisted of cDNA or gDNA derived from T cells, B-cell-depleted T cells, or PBMCs. The dataset comprised deeply sampled blood TCRbeta repertoires from subjects exposed to, actively infected with, or recovered from COVID-19. The repertoires were released in a freely available public database meant as a resource for research on the immune response to SARS-CoV-2. The samples were drawn from the first 160 participants of the ongoing ImmuneRACE study and from 1,254 subjects provided by 6 global collaborators. Sample metadata almost always included a de-identified subject ID, COVID-19 status, age in years and sex. Where available, HLA class I and class II types were taken from metadata supplied by the sample provider and were not determined by assay-based typing. Beyond this particular receptor, the publication reports: The amount of clinical and demographic metadata varied by source and participant and was provided uncurated.

Regarding this clone: Its antigen target is currently unknown. Per-base qualities were not stored, and no clone one base away is much larger.

Whole blood was collected in K2EDTA tubes by collaborating institutions according to the institutions' own protocols. For TCRbeta analysis, collaborator samples were shipped as frozen whole blood, as isolated PBMCs, or as DNA extracted from either sample type. TCRbeta CDR3 regions were amplified from genomic DNA by means of the immunoSEQ Assay, a bias-controlled multiplex PCR. In the authors' own workflow: Within the assay, amplification of reference gene primers was used to estimate how many nucleated cells each sample contained. Sequence reads were collapsed and filtered to measure the absolute abundance of every unique TCRbeta CDR3 rearrangement. For each sample, productive Simpson clonality was calculated as the square root of Simpson's diversity index across productive rearrangements. Not all clones reach the TCRdb copy of this immuneACCESS table, which keeps in-frame sequences only. Checked studies attribute under half of the gap to unresolved V genes and leave the rest unexplained. Clonal size and the V and J genes are those of that table, whereas D and trimming came from the DNA. The sample has roughly 220,000 clones on record, 65% to 85% of them singletons. The ten most abundant clones make up 2% to 2.5% of the sample.

Unmatched junction bases come to 7, with V trimmed by 3 bases and J by 2 bases. CDR1 and CDR2 were assigned from the germline V gene (reference sequence) as MNHEY and SMNVEV. Reading from cysteine to phenylalanine, the CDR3 counts 15 amino acids. Only the CDR3 portion is preserved as DNA: 45 bases, with reading frame beginning at the first base. Sequenced sample: peripheral blood. The chain is encoded by TRBV27 joined to TRBJ2-7; TRBD1 fits 7 bases in the junction. The TCR comes from a woman aged 55-70 years with acute or convalescent COVID-19. The sequenced DNA is TGTGCCAGCAGTTTGAGGGGGCGAAGAACCTACGAGCAGTACTTC. Its coded protein is CASSLRGRRTYEQYF.